The clone carrying this TCR beta chain was observed many times. Between the trimmed V and J ends, which lost 6 bases and 2 bases, there was a span of 10 bases. This CDR3 contains 13 residues. The germline CDR1 and CDR2 sequences are SNHLY and FYNNEI. TCRdb re-called the RT-PCR reads with MiXCR, one entry per CDR3 protein. Seen here are about 500,000 distinct CDR3 sequences, about 15% observed once, and the top ten hold less than 4%. This entry comes from a study of response to subunit inactivated influenza vaccine. The receptor's source is a man between 50 and 75 years old who received an inactivated influenza vaccine. V is TRBV2 and J is TRBJ2-5; weak D call: TRBD2 (5 bases). The sequencing here drew on CD4+ T cells sorted from PBMCs, taken 23 to 25 months after vaccination. CDR3 region: CASSGVPQETQYF. CDR3 nucleotides: TGTGCCAGCAGCGGGGTCCCGCAAGAGACCCAGTACTTC.